Listed below are T cell receptor beta chains from one sample, sequenced in a study of T-cell memory formation after mild COVID-19. TCRdb re-called the 5' RACE reads with MiXCR, one entry per CDR3 protein. Seen here are some 350,000 distinct CDR3 sequences, over 10% observed once, and the top ten hold around a fifth. Sequencing was carried out using PBMCs or a T cell subset sorted from them (not recorded which). These receptors originate from a man aged 18 to 29 who had mild COVID-19 (a few samples of this study predate the infection). Cell type and time point are not known. CDR3s include the opening cysteine and the closing phenylalanine or tryptophan. The order of the fields is V gene, clone size, D gene, J gene, CDR3 DNA, CDR3 protein. The D gene is left open where the match is weak. Where a row states a size, it is once, few, many or the class of an expanded clone; other rows omit it.

>TRBV7-9|-|-|TRBJ2-4
TGTGCCAGCAGCCGGGTCCCCTTAGCCAAAAACATTCAGTACTTC
CASSRVPLAKNIQYF
>TRBV7-3|-|-|TRBJ2-2
TGTGCCAGCAGCTTACGGGGCGCGATGGGCACCGGGGAGCTGTTTTTT
CASSLRGAMGTGELFF
>TRBV5-1|many|TRBD2|TRBJ2-7
TGCGCCAGCAGCTTTACGGGACTACGAAGCTACGAGCAGTACTTC
CASSFTGLRSYEQYF
>TRBV4-1|few|TRBD2|TRBJ2-3
TGCGCCAGCAGCCAAGGGCGGACTAGCGGCATCGCAGATACGCAGTATTTT
CASSQGRTSGIADTQYF
>TRBV6-1|few|TRBD1|TRBJ1-6
TGTGCCAGCTGGCCGCGACAGGGGGCTTCACCCCTCCACTTT
CASWPRQGASPLHF
>TRBV18|-|-|TRBJ1-4
TGTGCCAGCTCACCTATGGGATCTAATGAAAAACTGTTTTTT
CASSPMGSNEKLFF
>TRBV5-6|-|TRBD1|TRBJ2-7
TGTGCCAGCAGCCAGGACAGGGATAATCTGTACGAGCAGTACTTC
CASSQDRDNLYEQYF
>TRBV19|few|TRBD1|TRBJ1-4
TGTGCCAGTAGTATCGGGACAGCAGCAACTAATGAAAAACTGTTTTTT
CASSIGTAATNEKLFF
>TRBV9|-|TRBD2|TRBJ2-1
TGTGCCAGCAGCGTAGAGCTCCAGCGGGGAAACAATGAGCAGTTCTTC
CASSVELQRGNNEQFF
>TRBV7-9|few|-|TRBJ2-7
TGTGCCAGCAGTCCGCGAGTCCCAACATCCTACGAGCAGTACTTC
CASSPRVPTSYEQYF
>TRBV4-1|many|TRBD2|TRBJ2-1
TGCGCCAGCAGCCAAGATAATGGGCGGGGGAGCTCCTACAATGAGCAGTTCTTC
CASSQDNGRGSSYNEQFF
>TRBV10-3|-|-|TRBJ1-5
TGTGCCATCAGACAGGGTTTCAATCAGCCCCAGCATTTT
CAIRQGFNQPQHF
>TRBV5-1|-|-|TRBJ2-6
TGCGCCAGCAGCTTGGCCGTTGGGGCCAACGTCCTGACTTTC
CASSLAVGANVLTF
>TRBV5-1|once|-|TRBJ2-5
TGCGCCAGCAGTCCTAAGGGGGGACAAGAGACCCAGTACTTC
CASSPKGGQETQYF
>TRBV12-3/TRBV12-4|-|-|TRBJ2-1
TGTGCCAGCAGATTGGACAGCAGCTCCTACAATGAGCAGTTCTTC
CASRLDSSSYNEQFF
>TRBV5-1|-|TRBD1|TRBJ2-5
TGCGCCAGCAGCTGGACCGGGACAGGGGAAGAGACCCAGTACTTC
CASSWTGTGEETQYF
>TRBV6-5|-|TRBD1|TRBJ2-3
TGTGCCAGCAGTTCGGACAGGGGCACAGATACGCAGTATTTT
CASSSDRGTDTQYF
>TRBV5-5|few|-|TRBJ1-1
TGTGCCAGCAGCCCCGCCCAGACAGAGAACACTGAAGCTTTCTTT
CASSPAQTENTEAFF
>TRBV5-1|-|-|TRBJ1-1
TGCGCCAGTACCGCACTTCAAACAGAGAACACTGAAGCTTTCTTT
CASTALQTENTEAFF
>TRBV5-1|-|TRBD2|TRBJ2-1
TGCGCCAGCCGGAAGCCTAGCGGGGAGCAGTTCTTC
CASRKPSGEQFF
>TRBV2|few|-|TRBJ2-5
TGTGCCAGCCAGAACCGTCGGGGACAAGAGACCCAGTACTTC
CASQNRRGQETQYF
>TRBV5-6|-|TRBD1|TRBJ1-2
TGTGCCAGCGATCTACAGGGGGCAGATGGCTACACCTTC
CASDLQGADGYTF
>TRBV5-1|-|-|TRBJ1-1
TGCGCCAGCAGCTTATCGGCCGGGATGAACACTGAAGCTTTCTTT
CASSLSAGMNTEAFF
>TRBV6-2/TRBV6-3|few|-|TRBJ2-2
TGTGCCAGCAGACTTAGAACCGGGGAGCTGTTTTTT
CASRLRTGELFF
>TRBV20-1|few|TRBD1|TRBJ1-2
TGCAGTGCTGTTCCAGGGGGAAGTGGCTACACCTTC
CSAVPGGSGYTF
>TRBV18|few|-|TRBJ1-5
TGTGCCAGCTCACCGTCCCTTGGGGGGGGAAATCAGCCCCAGCATTTT
CASSPSLGGGNQPQHF
>TRBV20-1|few|-|TRBJ1-2
TGCAGTGCCCCGACAGACGACTATGGCTACACCTTC
CSAPTDDYGYTF
>TRBV7-2|many|TRBD1|TRBJ2-2
TGTGCCAGCAGCACCAGACAGGGGAACACCGGGGAGCTGTTTTTT
CASSTRQGNTGELFF
>TRBV7-6|few|-|TRBJ1-3
TGTGCCAGCAGCTTAGGTGGAGGGTCTGGAAACACCATATATTTT
CASSLGGGSGNTIYF
>TRBV12-3/TRBV12-4|many|-|TRBJ2-3
TGTGCCAGCAGAAGTCCGGGCTTCGGTACGCAGTATTTT
CASRSPGFGTQYF
>TRBV29-1|-|TRBD1|TRBJ2-6
TGCAGCGTTTTCACAGGGGCTGGGGCCAACGTCCTGACTTTC
CSVFTGAGANVLTF
>TRBV6-6|few|-|TRBJ1-2
TGTGCCAGCACCCCCAGGTCGGAGGGGGGTCGTGGCTACACCTTC
CASTPRSEGGRGYTF
>TRBV20-1|-|-|TRBJ2-3
TGCAGTGCTAGATCAGGCGGCGTAGATACGCAGTATTTT
CSARSGGVDTQYF
>TRBV6-1|-|TRBD2|TRBJ2-3
TGTGCCAGCAGTGAGGTAGCGGGGACAGATACGCAGTATTTT
CASSEVAGTDTQYF
>TRBV18|-|-|TRBJ2-3
TGTGCCAGCTCGCCGAGGTGGCCCAGGGTCGGGGCGAATACAGATACGCAGTATTTT
CASSPRWPRVGANTDTQYF
>TRBV15|-|-|TRBJ1-1
TGTGCCACCAGCAGAGGGACCAACACTGAAGCTTTCTTT
CATSRGTNTEAFF
>TRBV4-1|-|-|TRBJ1-1
TGCGCCAGCAGCCAAGACCGCGGAAGCACTGAAGCTTTCTTT
CASSQDRGSTEAFF
>TRBV5-1|few|TRBD2|TRBJ2-5
TGCGCCAGCAGCTTTGGGACTAGCGGGGGATCAGAGACCCAGTACTTC
CASSFGTSGGSETQYF
>TRBV7-2|-|-|TRBJ2-3
TGTGCCAGCAGCTTAATAAGGCGGCGTAGCACAGATACGCAGTATTTT
CASSLIRRRSTDTQYF
>TRBV30|-|-|TRBJ2-5
TGTGCCTGGAGTGATACCACCGGGACATTCCAAGAGACCCCGTACTTC
CAWSDTTGTFQETPYF
>TRBV5-1|-|-|TRBJ2-1
TGCGCCAGCAGCTTGGGGGGGCCTCAGAATGAGCAGTTCTTC
CASSLGGPQNEQFF
>TRBV25-1|-|-|TRBJ1-4
TGTGCCAGCAGTGGACGCAGGGGAACTAATGAAAAACTGTTTTTT
CASSGRRGTNEKLFF
>TRBV6-5|-|-|TRBJ2-2
TGTGCCAGCAGACTTGGGGGGCTTAGCGGCACCGGGGAGCTGTTTTTT
CASRLGGLSGTGELFF
>TRBV29-1|-|-|TRBJ2-7
TGCAGCGTCCGGGAGAGAACCTACGAGCAGTACTTC
CSVRERTYEQYF
>TRBV4-3|few|-|TRBJ1-1
TGCGCCAGCAGCCGACTATGGGGGGTCAACACTGAAGCTTTCTTT
CASSRLWGVNTEAFF
>TRBV7-2|-|TRBD2|TRBJ2-5
TGTGCCAGCAGCTCCGCTTTTAGCGGGGAGACCCAGTACTTC
CASSSAFSGETQYF
>TRBV7-2|-|TRBD1|TRBJ1-2
TGTGCCAGCAGCTTAGTACAGGGGTTGTCCTACACCTTC
CASSLVQGLSYTF
>TRBV27|few|-|TRBJ2-1
TGTGCCAGCAGCCCGGGAGTACCTCAAGCCTACAATGAGCAGTTCTTC
CASSPGVPQAYNEQFF
>TRBV5-1|-|TRBD2|TRBJ2-3
TGCGCCAGCAGCGATGGACTAGCGGGACTCAGCACAGATACGCAGTATTTT
CASSDGLAGLSTDTQYF
>TRBV28|few|TRBD2|TRBJ2-5
TGTGCCAGCAGTTTAAATCTCCGGGGGGGGAAAGAGACCCAGTACTTC
CASSLNLRGGKETQYF
>TRBV4-3|few|-|TRBJ1-4
TGCGCCAGCAGCCAAGATTTGGAAAAACTGTTTTTT
CASSQDLEKLFF
>TRBV7-2|few|-|TRBJ2-7
TGTGCCAGCAGCGTCGACAGCCCCTACGAGCAGTACTTC
CASSVDSPYEQYF
>TRBV18|few|TRBD1|TRBJ1-1
TGTGCCAGCAAACAGGGGGAGGGCACTGAAGCTTTCTTT
CASKQGEGTEAFF
>TRBV6-2/TRBV6-3|-|TRBD1|TRBJ2-7
TGTGCCAGCACCGTCTGGACAGGGGGCGAGCAGTACTTC
CASTVWTGGEQYF
>TRBV21-1|few|-|TRBJ2-5
TGTGCCAGCAGCAAAGTTACCGCGTACCAAGAGACCCAGTACTTC
CASSKVTAYQETQYF
>TRBV6-2/TRBV6-3|few|-|TRBJ2-2
TGTGCCAGCAGAAGGGCTAGTTCGGGTTGGACCGGGGAGCTGTTTTTT
CASRRASSGWTGELFF
>TRBV9|few|-|TRBJ2-1
TGTGCCAGCAGCACGATGGGTCTGTACAATGAGCAGTTCTTC
CASSTMGLYNEQFF
>TRBV6-2/TRBV6-3|-|-|TRBJ2-2
TGTGCCAGCAGTTCGCCCCGGGAGCTGTTTTTT
CASSSPRELFF
>TRBV4-2|-|TRBD1|TRBJ2-7
TGTGCCAGCAGCTTAAACAGGGACAGTCCCTACGAGCAGTACTTC
CASSLNRDSPYEQYF